The entry below gives a single T cell receptor beta chain sequence along with its context. Its antigen remains unknown. In the PCR, 60 Vbeta and 13 Jbeta primers were used. Repertoires were generated with immunoSEQ multiplex PCR, while TCRdb's copy carries only in-frame clones and drops some. The table includes over 150,000 clones, about 77% detected once. Trimming shortened V by 5 bases and J by 0 bases, and 11 bases separated the two germline ends. Germline CDR1 SGHVS, CDR2 FQNEAQ. The CDR3 spans 14 residues. The data were taken from a study of cytomegalovirus exposure and HLA in healthy donors. Notes on the study in general: The study recorded about 150 TCR beta chains that were cytomegalovirus-associated.

Material: PBMCs. The receptor comes from a woman aged 50 to 60 in good health and CMV-seronegative. This chain joins TRBV7-8 and TRBJ2-7; D remains ambiguous. The CDR3, as DNA: TGTGCCAGCAGCCCCTTACAGAACTCCTACGAGCAGTACTTC. This gives the protein CASSPLQNSYEQYF.